The T cell receptor (beta chain) described here comes from a study of T cell changes during pregnancy in multiple sclerosis. Sequencing was performed with immunoSEQ multiplex PCR; in TCRdb, only in-frame clones are kept and a portion is missing. The table has some 87,000 clones, around 94% seen once. The source is a female donor with multiple sclerosis, enrolled in a pregnancy study. Sequences were derived from peripheral blood, sampled in the first trimester of pregnancy.

In DNA, the CDR3 is TGTGCCAGCAGAGTGGAGAGCCCTAACTATGGCTACACCTTC. Its protein product is CASRVESPNYGYTF. The chain couples TRBV2 to TRBJ1-2, with unresolved D. With 6 bases removed from V and 0 bases from J, the gap between germline ends came to 11 bases. Germline V lookup: CDR1 SNHLY, CDR2 FYNNEI. The CDR3 contains 14 residues.